The 9 T cell receptor beta chains reported below all come from one sample, sequenced in a study of blood T cell repertoires in COVID-19. Sequencing used immunoSEQ multiplex PCR; TCRdb keeps in-frame clones, though not all of them. Altogether some 300,000 clones are present, just under 90% being singletons, with the ten largest covering less than 3.5%. The sequenced material came from PBMCs or T cells enriched from blood (not recorded which). The receptor source for this set is a woman in her 50s who had been exposed to COVID-19.

This chain uses TRBV18 with TRBJ2-3, with 7 bases lining up with TRBD2. V shed 3 bases, J shed 2 bases, and the junction held 8 bases outside the gene matches. Germline loops: CDR1 KGHSH, CDR2 LQKENI. The CDR3 contains 16 residues. Here the CDR3 reads CASSPRLATLTDTQYF. CDR3 bases: TGTGCCAGCTCACCTCGACTAGCCACACTCACAGATACGCAGTATTTT.

V usage is TRBV10-1 and J usage is TRBJ2-2; 8 bases are a match to TRBD2. V lost 2 bases and J lost 3; bases outside the gene matches: 5. The CDR3 covers 16 residues. CDR1 WNHNN and CDR2 SYGVQD come from the germline V gene (reference sequence). CDR3 in amino acids: CASSEGLAYDTGELFF. DNA for the CDR3: TGCGCCAGCAGTGAGGGACTAGCTTACGACACCGGGGAGCTGTTTTTT.

The chain is built from TRBV19 and TRBJ2-1, with 9 nucleotides matching TRBD1. This CDR3 has 17 amino acids. CDR1 is LNHDA, CDR2 SQIVND, per germline (reference sequence). The V segment lost 3 bases and the J segment 0 bases; nucleotides outside the gene matches: 6. The CDR3: CASSINLGQGSYNEQFF. The CDR3, as DNA: TGTGCCAGTAGTATTAATTTGGGACAGGGCTCCTACAATGAGCAGTTCTTC.

The chain combines TRBV28 with TRBJ2-7; 9 nucleotides agree with TRBD1. This CDR3 contains 13 residues. From germline, CDR1 is MDHEN and CDR2 SYDVKM. V gave up 6 bases and J gave up 7 bases; unmatched junction bases: 7. The CDR3 loop is CASSRTGVGEQYF. The DNA for the CDR3 is TGTGCCAGCAGCCGGACAGGGGTTGGGGAGCAGTACTTC.

This chain joins TRBV2 and TRBJ2-2; a possible D gene is TRBD1 (5 bases). Germline values: CDR1 SNHLY, CDR2 FYNNEI. This CDR3 comprises 18 residues. Trimming pared 3 bases from V and 5 bases from J, leaving 22 bases between. DNA of the CDR3: TGTGCCAGCAGTGAGGGCGTCCAGGGCGTTATTCGGACCGGGGAGCTGTTTTTT. Translation: CASSEGVQGVIRTGELFF. Drawing the rest from reference TRBV2 and TRBJ2-2, the complete variable domain is EPEVTQTPSHQVTQMGQEVILRCVPISNHLYFYWYRQILGQKVEFLVSFYNNEISEKSEIFDDQFSVERPDGSNFTLKIRSTKLEDSAMYFCASSEGVQGVIRTGELFFGEGSRLTVL.

This chain connects TRBV2 to TRBJ2-3, with a tentative D call TRBD1 (6 bases). Trimming stripped 6 bases from V and 3 bases from J, with 16 bases between. Germline-derived CDR1 and CDR2 are SNHLY and FYNNEI. CDR3 size: 15 residues. CDR3 region: CASRKTGFRTDTQYF. CDR3 in DNA: TGTGCCAGCAGAAAGACAGGTTTCAGGACAGATACGCAGTATTTT.

This clone was counted once. J is TRBJ2-3 and V is TRBV21-1; the tabulated D call, TRBD1, remains unverified against the DNA. TRBV21-1 is deemed a pseudogene. The CDR3 has 14 residues. CDR3 DNA sequence: TGTGCCAGCAGCCGACAGGGTAGAACAGATACGCAGTATTTT. Amino acids: CASSRQGRTDTQYF.

J is TRBJ2-2 and V is TRBV24-1; D is possibly TRBD2 (5 bases). This CDR3 is 14 amino acids long. Germline CDR1 is KGHDR and CDR2 is SFDVKD. V lost 6 bases and J lost 4, with 11 bases in between. This CDR3 is CATSLASPTGELFF. The CDR3 region has the DNA TGTGCCACCAGTCTAGCTAGCCCCACCGGGGAGCTGTTTTTT.

The chain uses TRBV14 and TRBJ2-7; 8 nucleotides line up with TRBD1. CDR3 length equals 14 residues. Germline loops: CDR1 SGHDN, CDR2 FVKESK. Trimming took 8 bases from V and 5 from J; bases not matched to a gene: 11. CDR3 region: CASERSGGPHEQYF. CDR3 nucleotide sequence: TGTGCCAGCGAAAGGTCAGGGGGCCCCCACGAGCAGTACTTC.